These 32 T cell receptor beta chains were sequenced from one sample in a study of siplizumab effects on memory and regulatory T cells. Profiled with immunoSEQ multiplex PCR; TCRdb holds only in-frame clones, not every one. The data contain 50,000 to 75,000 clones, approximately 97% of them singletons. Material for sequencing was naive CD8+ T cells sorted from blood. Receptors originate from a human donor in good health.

The CDR3 here is CASSQEGRGDQPQHF. The CDR3 nucleotides are TGCGCCAGCAGCCAAGAGGGCAGGGGGGATCAGCCCCAGCATTTT. The genes are TRBV4-1 and TRBJ1-5; 7 bases map to TRBD1. This CDR3 has 15 residues. CDR1 is MGHRA, CDR2 YSYEKL, per germline. The V and J ends lost 0 bases and 5 bases, in that order; junction bases with no gene match: 4.

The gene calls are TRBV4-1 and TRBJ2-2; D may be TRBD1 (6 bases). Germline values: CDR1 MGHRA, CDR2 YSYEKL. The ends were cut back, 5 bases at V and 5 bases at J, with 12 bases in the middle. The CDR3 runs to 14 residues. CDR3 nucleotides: TGCGCCAGCAGCTCAGGGGAAGGGACCGGGGAGCTGTTTTTT. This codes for CASSSGEGTGELFF.

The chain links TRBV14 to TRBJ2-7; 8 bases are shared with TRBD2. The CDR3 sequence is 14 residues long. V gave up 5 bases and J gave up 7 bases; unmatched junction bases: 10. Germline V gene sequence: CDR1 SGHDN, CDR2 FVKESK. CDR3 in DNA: TGTGCCAGCAGCGGGGGACTAGGCGTGGGGGAGCAGTACTTC. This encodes CASSGGLGVGEQYF.

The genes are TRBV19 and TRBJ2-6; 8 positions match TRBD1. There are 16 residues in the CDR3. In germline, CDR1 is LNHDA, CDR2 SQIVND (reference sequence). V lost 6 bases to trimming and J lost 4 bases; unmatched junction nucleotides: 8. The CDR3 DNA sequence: TGTGCCAGTAGCCCGGACAGGGTGAGCGGGGCCAACGTCCTGACTTTC. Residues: CASSPDRVSGANVLTF.

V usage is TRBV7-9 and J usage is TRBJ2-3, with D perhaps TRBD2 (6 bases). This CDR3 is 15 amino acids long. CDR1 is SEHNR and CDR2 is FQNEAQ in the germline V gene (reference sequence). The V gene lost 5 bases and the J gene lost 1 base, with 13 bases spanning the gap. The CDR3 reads CASSNRDSGTDTQYF. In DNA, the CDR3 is TGTGCCAGCAGCAACCGGGACTCAGGCACAGATACGCAGTATTTT.

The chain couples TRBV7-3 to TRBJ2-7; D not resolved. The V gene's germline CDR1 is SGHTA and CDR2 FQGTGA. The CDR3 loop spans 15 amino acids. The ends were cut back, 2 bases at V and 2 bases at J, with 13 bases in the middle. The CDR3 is CASSLYGSLAYEQYF. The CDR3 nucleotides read TGTGCCAGCAGCTTATACGGGTCCCTCGCCTACGAGCAGTACTTC.

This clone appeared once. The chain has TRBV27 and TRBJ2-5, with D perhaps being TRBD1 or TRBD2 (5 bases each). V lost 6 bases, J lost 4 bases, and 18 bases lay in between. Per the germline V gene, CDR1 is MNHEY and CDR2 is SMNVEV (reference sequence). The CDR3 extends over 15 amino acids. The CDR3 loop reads CASSTPGAYVETQYF. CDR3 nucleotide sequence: TGTGCCAGCAGCACCCCCGGGGCCTACGTAGAGACCCAGTACTTC.

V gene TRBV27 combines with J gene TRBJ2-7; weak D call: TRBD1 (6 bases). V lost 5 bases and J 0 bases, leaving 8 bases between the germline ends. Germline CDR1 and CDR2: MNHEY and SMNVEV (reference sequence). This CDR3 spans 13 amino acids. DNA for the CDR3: TGTGCCAGCAGTCCACAGGGCTCCTACGAGCAGTACTTC. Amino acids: CASSPQGSYEQYF.

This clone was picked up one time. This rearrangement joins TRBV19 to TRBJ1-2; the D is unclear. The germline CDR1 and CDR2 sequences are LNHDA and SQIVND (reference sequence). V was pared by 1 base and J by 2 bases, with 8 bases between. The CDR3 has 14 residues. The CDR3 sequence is CASSIGTENYGYTF. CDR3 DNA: TGTGCCAGTAGTATAGGTACGGAGAACTATGGCTACACCTTC.

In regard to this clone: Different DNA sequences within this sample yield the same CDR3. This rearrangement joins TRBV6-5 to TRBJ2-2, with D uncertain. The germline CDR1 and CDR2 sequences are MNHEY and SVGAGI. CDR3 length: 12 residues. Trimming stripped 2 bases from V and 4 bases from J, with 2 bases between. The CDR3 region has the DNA TGTGCCAGCAGTTACAGCACCGGGGAGCTGTTTTTT. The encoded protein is CASSYSTGELFF.

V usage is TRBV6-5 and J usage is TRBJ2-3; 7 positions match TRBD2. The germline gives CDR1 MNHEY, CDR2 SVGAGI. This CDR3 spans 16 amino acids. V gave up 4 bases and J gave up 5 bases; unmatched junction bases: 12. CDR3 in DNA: TGTGCCAGCAGTTCCAGCTGGGGGGGGAGCCTAGATACGCAGTATTTT. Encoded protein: CASSSSWGGSLDTQYF.

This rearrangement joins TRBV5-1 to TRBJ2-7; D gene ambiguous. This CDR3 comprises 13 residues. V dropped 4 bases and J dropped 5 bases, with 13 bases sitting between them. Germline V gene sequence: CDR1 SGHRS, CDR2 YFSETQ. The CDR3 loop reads CASSLSSADEQYF. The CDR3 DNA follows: TGCGCCAGCAGCCTCAGCTCGGCTGACGAGCAGTACTTC.

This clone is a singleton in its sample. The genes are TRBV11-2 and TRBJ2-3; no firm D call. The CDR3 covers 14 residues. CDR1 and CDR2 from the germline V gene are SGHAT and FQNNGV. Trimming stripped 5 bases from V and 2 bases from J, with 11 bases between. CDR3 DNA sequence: TGTGCCAGCAGCCCATTCCTGGACACAGATACGCAGTATTTT. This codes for CASSPFLDTDTQYF. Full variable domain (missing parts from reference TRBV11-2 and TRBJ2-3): EAGVAQSPRYKIIEKRQSVAFWCNPISGHATLYWYQQILGQGPKLLIQFQNNGVVDDSQLPKDRFSAERLKGVDSTLKIQPAKLEDSAVYLCASSPFLDTDTQYFGPGTRLTVL.

CDR3 sequence: CASSVETTANEQFF. CDR3 bases: TGTGCCAGCAGCGTAGAAACCACAGCTAATGAGCAGTTCTTC. The chain employs TRBV9 and TRBJ2-1; D not certain. The V end was cut by 0 bases, the J end by 7 bases, with 11 bases between. This CDR3 comprises 14 residues. CDR1 and CDR2 (germline): SGDLS, YYNGEE.

The CDR3 spells CASSRAPGSNQPQHF. CDR3 nucleotide sequence: TGTGCCAGCAGCCGAGCCCCGGGGAGCAATCAGCCCCAGCATTTT. V usage is TRBV7-6 and J usage is TRBJ1-5; no definite D call. The V gene lost 5 bases and the J gene lost 1 base, with 12 bases spanning the gap. Germline CDR1 and CDR2: SGHVS and FNYEAQ. The CDR3 has 15 amino acids.

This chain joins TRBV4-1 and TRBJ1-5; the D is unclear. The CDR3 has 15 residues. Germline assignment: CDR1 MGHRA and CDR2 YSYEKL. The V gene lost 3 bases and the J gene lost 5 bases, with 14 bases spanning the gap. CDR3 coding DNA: TGCGCCAGCAGCCAGGGAGGGTATGGCTATCAGCCCCAGCATTTT. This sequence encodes CASSQGGYGYQPQHF.

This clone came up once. The DNA of the CDR3 is TGCGCCAGCAGCGAGGGGGGGAACACTGAAGCTTTCTTT. Protein product: CASSEGGNTEAFF. The rearrangement links TRBV4-3 to TRBJ1-1; possible D gene TRBD1, 6 bases. Deletions cut 5 bases from V and 1 base from J, with 8 bases between. The CDR3 is 13 residues long. CDR1 LGHNA and CDR2 YSLEER come from the germline V gene.

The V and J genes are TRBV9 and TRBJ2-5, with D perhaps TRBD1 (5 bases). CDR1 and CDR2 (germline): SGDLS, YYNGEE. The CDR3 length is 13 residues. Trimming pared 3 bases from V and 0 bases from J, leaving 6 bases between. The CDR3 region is CASSDRYQETQYF. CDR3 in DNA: TGTGCCAGCAGCGACAGGTACCAAGAGACCCAGTACTTC.

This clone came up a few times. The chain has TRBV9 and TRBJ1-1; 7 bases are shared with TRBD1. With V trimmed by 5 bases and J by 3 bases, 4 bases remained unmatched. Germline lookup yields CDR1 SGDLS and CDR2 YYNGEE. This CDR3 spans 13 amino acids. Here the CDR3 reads CASSLGQDTEAFF. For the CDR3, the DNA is TGTGCCAGCAGTCTCGGACAGGACACTGAAGCTTTCTTT.

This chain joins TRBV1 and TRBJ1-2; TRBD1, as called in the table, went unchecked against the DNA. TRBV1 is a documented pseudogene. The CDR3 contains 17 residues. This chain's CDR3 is CTSSQPWQGAPLDGYTF. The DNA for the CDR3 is TGCACCAGCAGCCAACCCTGGCAGGGGGCCCCGCTGGATGGCTACACCTTC.

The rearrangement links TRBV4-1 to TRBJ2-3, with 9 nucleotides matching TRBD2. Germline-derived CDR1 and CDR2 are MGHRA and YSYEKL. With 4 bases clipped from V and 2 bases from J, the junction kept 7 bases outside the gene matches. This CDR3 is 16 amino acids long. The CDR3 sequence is CASSPVAGVSTDTQYF. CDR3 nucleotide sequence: TGCGCCAGCAGCCCAGTAGCGGGGGTTTCCACAGATACGCAGTATTTT.

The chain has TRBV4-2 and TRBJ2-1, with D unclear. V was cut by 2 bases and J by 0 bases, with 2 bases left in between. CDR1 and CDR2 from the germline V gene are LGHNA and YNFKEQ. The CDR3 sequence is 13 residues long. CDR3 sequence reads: CASSQSSYNEQFF. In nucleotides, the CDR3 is TGTGCCAGCAGCCAAAGCTCCTACAATGAGCAGTTCTTC.

CDR3 in amino acids: CASSRAGTTNEKLFF. The CDR3 DNA is TGTGCCAGCAGCCGGGCAGGAACAACTAATGAAAAACTGTTTTTT. V and J are TRBV28 and TRBJ1-4; D is unclear. The germline V and J ends were trimmed by 6 bases and 0 bases, with 11 bases remaining between them. CDR3 length equals 15 residues. Germline loops: CDR1 MDHEN, CDR2 SYDVKM.

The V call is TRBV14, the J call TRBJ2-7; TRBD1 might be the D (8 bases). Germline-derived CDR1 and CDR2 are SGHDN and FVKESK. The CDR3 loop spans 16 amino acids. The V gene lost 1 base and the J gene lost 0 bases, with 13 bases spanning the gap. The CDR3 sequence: CASSQGEGQVSYEQYF. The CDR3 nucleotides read TGTGCCAGCAGCCAAGGGGAGGGACAGGTCTCCTACGAGCAGTACTTC.

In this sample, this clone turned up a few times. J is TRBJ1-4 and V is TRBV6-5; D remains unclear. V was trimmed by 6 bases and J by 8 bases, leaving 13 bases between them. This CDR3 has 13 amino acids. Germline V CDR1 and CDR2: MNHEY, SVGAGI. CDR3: CASRRGNQEKLFF. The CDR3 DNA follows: TGTGCCAGCAGGAGAGGGAATCAGGAAAAACTGTTTTTT.

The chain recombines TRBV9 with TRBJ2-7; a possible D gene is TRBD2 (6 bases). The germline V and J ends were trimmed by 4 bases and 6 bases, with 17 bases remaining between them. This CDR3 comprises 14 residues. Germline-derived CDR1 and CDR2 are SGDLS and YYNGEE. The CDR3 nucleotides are TGTGCCAGCAGCCCGGCGGAGGGTTTGTCCGAGCAGTACTTC. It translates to CASSPAEGLSEQYF.

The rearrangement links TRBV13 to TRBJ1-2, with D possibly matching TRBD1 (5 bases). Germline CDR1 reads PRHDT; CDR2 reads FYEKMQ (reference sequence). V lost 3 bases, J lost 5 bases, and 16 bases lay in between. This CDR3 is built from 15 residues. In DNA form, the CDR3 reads TGTGCCAGCAGCTTTGGGGGTTCAGGCTGGTATGGCTACACCTTC. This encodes CASSFGGSGWYGYTF.

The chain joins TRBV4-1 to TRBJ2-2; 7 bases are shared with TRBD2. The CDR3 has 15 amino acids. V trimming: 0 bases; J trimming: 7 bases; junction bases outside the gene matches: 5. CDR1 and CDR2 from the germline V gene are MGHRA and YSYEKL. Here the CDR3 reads CASSQEGLVIGELFF. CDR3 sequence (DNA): TGCGCCAGCAGCCAAGAAGGACTAGTGATCGGGGAGCTGTTTTTT.

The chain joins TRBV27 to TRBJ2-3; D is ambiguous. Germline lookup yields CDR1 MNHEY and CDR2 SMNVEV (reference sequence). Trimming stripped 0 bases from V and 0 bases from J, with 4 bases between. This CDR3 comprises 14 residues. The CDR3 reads CASSLSLSTDTQYF. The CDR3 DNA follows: TGTGCCAGCAGTTTATCGCTTAGCACAGATACGCAGTATTTT.

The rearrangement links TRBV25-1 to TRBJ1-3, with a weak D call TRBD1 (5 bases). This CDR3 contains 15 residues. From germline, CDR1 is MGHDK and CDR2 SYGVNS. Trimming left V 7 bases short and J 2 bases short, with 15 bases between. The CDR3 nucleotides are TGTGCCAGCATTGAGGGGTCCCCCCCTGGAAACACCATATATTTT. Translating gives CASIEGSPPGNTIYF.

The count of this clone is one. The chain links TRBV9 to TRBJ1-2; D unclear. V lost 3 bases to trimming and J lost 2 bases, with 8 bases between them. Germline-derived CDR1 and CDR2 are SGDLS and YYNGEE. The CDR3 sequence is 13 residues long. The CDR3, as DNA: TGTGCCAGCAGCGCCAACAAAAACTATGGCTACACCTTC. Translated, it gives CASSANKNYGYTF.

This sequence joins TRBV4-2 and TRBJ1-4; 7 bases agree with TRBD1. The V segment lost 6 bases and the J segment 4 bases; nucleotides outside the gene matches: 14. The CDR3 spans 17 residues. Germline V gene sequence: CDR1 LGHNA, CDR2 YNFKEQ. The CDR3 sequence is CASSRLNQGEDNEKLFF. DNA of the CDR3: TGTGCCAGCAGTCGTCTGAACCAGGGGGAGGATAATGAAAAACTGTTTTTT.